This T cell receptor (beta chain) appears in the sequencing data of a study of regulatory T cells in long-lasting Graves disease. Study-level points and caveats: Only peripheral blood was studied, not thyroid tissue.

According to the study, TCR beta libraries were built with iRepertoire HTBI primers and CDR3-region Arm-PCR. TCRdb itself ran the multiplex PCR reads through MiXCR, one entry per CDR3 protein. This table holds 400,000 to 500,000 distinct CDR3 sequences, 14% to 15% found once. Regarding time point: newly diagnosed GD, antithyroid drugs for less than 3 months. Construction of the TCR library relied on RNA isolated from PBMCs. V trimming: 5 bases; J trimming: 6 bases; junction bases outside the gene matches: 4. This CDR3 spans 14 amino acids. The germline CDR1 and CDR2 sequences are SNHLY and FYNNEI. This clonotype was seen at least ten times. The target antigen is unknown. This same sample was also taken into another study, of T cells in Graves' hyperthyroidism and ophthalmopathy.

This chain uses TRBV2 with TRBJ2-7; 13 positions match TRBD2. This TCR derives from a woman younger than 45 with Graves disease. The material was peripheral blood mononuclear cells (PBMCs), obtained at new diagnosis, from a patient treated with antithyroid drugs. CDR3 residues: CASSRTSGSSEQYF. CDR3 in DNA: TGTGCCAGCAGTAGGACTAGCGGGAGCTCCGAGCAGTACTTC.